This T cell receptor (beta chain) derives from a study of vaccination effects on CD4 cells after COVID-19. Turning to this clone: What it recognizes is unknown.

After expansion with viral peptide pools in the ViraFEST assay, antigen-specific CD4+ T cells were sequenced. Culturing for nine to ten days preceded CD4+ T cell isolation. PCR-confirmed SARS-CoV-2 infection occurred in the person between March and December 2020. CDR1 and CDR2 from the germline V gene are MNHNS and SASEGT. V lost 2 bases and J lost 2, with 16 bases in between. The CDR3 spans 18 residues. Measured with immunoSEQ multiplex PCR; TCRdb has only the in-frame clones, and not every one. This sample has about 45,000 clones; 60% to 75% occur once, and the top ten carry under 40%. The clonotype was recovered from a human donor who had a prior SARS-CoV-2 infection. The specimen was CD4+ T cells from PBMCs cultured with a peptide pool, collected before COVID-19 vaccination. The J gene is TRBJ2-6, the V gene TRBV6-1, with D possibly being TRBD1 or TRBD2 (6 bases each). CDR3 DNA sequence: TGTGCCAGCAGTGAACTACCCGGGGGCGCCCCTGGGGCCAACGTCCTGACTTTC. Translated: CASSELPGGAPGANVLTF.